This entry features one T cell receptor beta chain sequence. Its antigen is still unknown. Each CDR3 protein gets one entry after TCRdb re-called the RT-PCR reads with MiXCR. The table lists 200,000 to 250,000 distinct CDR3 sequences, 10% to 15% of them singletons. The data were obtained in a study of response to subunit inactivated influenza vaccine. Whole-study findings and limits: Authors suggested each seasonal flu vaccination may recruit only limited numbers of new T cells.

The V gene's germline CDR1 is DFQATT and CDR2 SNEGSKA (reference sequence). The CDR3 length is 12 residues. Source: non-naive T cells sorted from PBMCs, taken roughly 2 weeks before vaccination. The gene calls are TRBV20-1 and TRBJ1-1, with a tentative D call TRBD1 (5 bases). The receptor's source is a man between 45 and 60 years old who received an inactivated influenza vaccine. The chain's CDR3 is CRFKAGGTEAFF. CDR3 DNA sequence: TGCAGGTTCAAAGCGGGGGGGACTGAAGCTTTCTTT.